This T cell receptor (beta chain) was captured by sequencing in a study of PD-1 blockade in classical Hodgkin lymphoma (dated by TCRdb to 2018 to 2021). In the study overall: Nivolumab dosing was 3 mg/kg intravenously every 2 weeks, continuing until either disease progression or unacceptable toxicity. The study used CyTOF and TCR beta sequencing to define a peripheral blood immune signature of response to PD-1 blockade in classical Hodgkin lymphoma.

Broad study findings and their caveats: Newly diagnosed patients were reported to have lower baseline TCR diversity than healthy donors, and relapsed/refractory patients were reported to have lower baseline TCR diversity still. Baseline diversity similar to that of newly diagnosed patients was observed in trial patients achieving complete response, whereas significantly lower diversity was observed in partial responders and progressors. Diversity was lower in patients who began nivolumab less than 1 year after ASCT, so these patients were left out of later analyses to avoid confounding by immune reconstitution. By C4D1, a significant rise was seen in CD4+ TCR diversity but not in CD8+ TCR diversity (p=0.0027 vs p=0.16), and the rise was most apparent among complete responders (p=0.02). The study covered only a single clinical trial cohort, and the causes of the repertoire differences, possibly disease activity or prior therapy, were still not defined.

About this clone itself: The antigen this receptor binds is unknown. It has no much larger one-base neighbor in the sample; base qualities were not kept.

In the paper's terms, the time point label means: cycle 2 day 1 (C2D1) of nivolumab. Relapse after autologous stem cell transplantation had occurred in all trial patients, and cohorts A, B and C were distinguished by prior brentuximab vedotin exposure. The trial cohort included 50 or so patients with relapsed/refractory classical Hodgkin lymphoma, and each patient had a best overall response of complete response, partial response or progressive disease. In the multi-cohort phase II CheckMate 205 trial, trial patients received single-agent nivolumab. An independent review committee assessed best overall response by applying the 2007 International Working Group response criteria. Trial PBMCs were collected immediately before nivolumab initiation (C1D1) and during therapy at cycle 2 day 1 and cycle 4 day 1. Peripheral blood was collected in 8 mL Vacutainer Cell Preparation Tubes, from which PBMCs were isolated by centrifugation and then cryopreserved.

Trimming takes 0 bases from V and 4 bases from J, and the germline ends sit 7 bases apart. Including cysteine and phenylalanine, the CDR3 has 13 amino acids. The read is trimmed to its CDR3 DNA, 39 bases read in frame from base 1. CDR1 and CDR2 are read off the germline V gene as SGHDT and YYEEEE. Genomic DNA was extracted with the Qiagen DNeasy kit from unsorted PBMCs and from negatively selected CD4+ and CD8+ fractions. Using primers that anneal to V and J segments, immunoSEQ multiplex PCR amplified the TCR beta CDR3 regions. A synthetic immune receptor repertoire was used to minimize amplification bias, and any residual bias was removed computationally once sequencing was done. Processing in the source paper ran as follows. Custom Python scripts were used to quantify repertoire diversity as the Shannon entropy index. Unsorted, CD4+ and CD8+ repertoires were examined separately, except in combined analyses, for which CD4+ and CD8+ sequences were merged in silico. A clone was considered expanded if an increase in frequency of at least 2-fold after treatment relative to C1D1 was found, and a pseudocount of 0.5 was applied to clones undetected at baseline. Clones with 0 or 1 copy at C1D1 were classified as singleton clones, and clones with 2 or more copies were classified as non-singleton clones. Clones expanded in unsorted samples were labelled as CD4+, CD8+ or unknown by matching protein sequences in sorted samples from the same patient. Wilcoxon tests on paired samples were used to test diversity changes from C1D1 to C4D1. The table comes from immuneACCESS by way of TCRdb, which keeps in-frame sequences with V and J called. Part of the clones is missing from these tables; in studies checked, under half for an unresolved V gene and the rest for unknown reasons. That table furnishes V, J and clone size, whereas the DNA furnished D and trimming. For this sample there are under 40,000 clones; less than 85% appear just once. Of the sample, approximately 15% is held by the ten largest clones.

The chain was built from TRBV5-6 and TRBJ1-2; TRBD1 is perhaps the D gene, given 6 matching bases. This TCR came from a human donor with classical Hodgkin lymphoma. Sequences were derived from peripheral blood mononuclear cells (PBMCs), sampled before the second cycle of nivolumab. The base sequence is TGTGCCAGCAGCTTGGAGACAGGCTATGGCTACACCTTC. It codes for CASSLETGYGYTF.